This T cell receptor (beta chain) came from a study of T cell repertoires in cytomegalovirus infection. Study-wide background: Peptides in the study included HLA-C-restricted and HLA-B-restricted CMV epitopes. Matching HLA type, along with CMV infection, was indicated by public TCR beta signatures.

CDR1 is DFQATT and CDR2 is SNEGSKA in the germline V gene (reference sequence). The CDR3 has 15 amino acids. The germline V and J ends were trimmed by 0 bases and 0 bases, with 12 bases remaining between them. This clonotype was picked up a small number of times. As yet, its antigen is unknown. The study's findings and limits: Pooled public TCR beta family frequency picked out CMV carriers with the relevant HLA. There were HLA-C-restricted CMV-specific TCR beta clonotypes dominating the ex vivo response.

TCRdb used MiXCR to reprocess the reads, holding one entry per CDR3 protein. The table records approximately 990,000 distinct CDR3 sequences, around 31% of them present only once. The clonotype originates from a human donor in good health (CMV status not recorded). Some clones in this sample may be carry-over from other donors' samples. Specimen: cultured CD8+ T cells from PBMCs, collected from culture after CMV antigen stimulation. The chain combines TRBV20-1 with TRBJ2-7; tentative D call: TRBD1 (5 bases). The CDR3 coding sequence is TGCAGTGCTAGAGAACAGGTTAGAAGCTCCTACGAGCAGTACGTC. Its protein is CSAREQVRSSYEQYV.